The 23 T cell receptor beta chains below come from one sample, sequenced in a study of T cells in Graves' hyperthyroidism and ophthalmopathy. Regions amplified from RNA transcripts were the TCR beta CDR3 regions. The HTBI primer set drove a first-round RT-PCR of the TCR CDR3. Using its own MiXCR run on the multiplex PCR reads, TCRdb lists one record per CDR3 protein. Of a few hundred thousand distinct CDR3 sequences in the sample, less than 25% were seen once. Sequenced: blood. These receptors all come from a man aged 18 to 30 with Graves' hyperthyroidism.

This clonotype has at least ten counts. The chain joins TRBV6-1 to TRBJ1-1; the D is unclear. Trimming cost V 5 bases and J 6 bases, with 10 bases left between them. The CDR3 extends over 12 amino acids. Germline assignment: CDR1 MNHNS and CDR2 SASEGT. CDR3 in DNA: TGTGCCAGCAGTCTCTTCCGGGCTGAAGCTTTCTTT. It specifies CASSLFRAEAFF.

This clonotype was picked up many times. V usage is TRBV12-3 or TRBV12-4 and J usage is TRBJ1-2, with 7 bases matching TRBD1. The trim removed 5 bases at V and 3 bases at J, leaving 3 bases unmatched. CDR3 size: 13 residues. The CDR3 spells CASSTGVYYGYTF. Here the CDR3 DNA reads TGTGCCAGCAGTACAGGGGTGTACTATGGCTACACCTTC.

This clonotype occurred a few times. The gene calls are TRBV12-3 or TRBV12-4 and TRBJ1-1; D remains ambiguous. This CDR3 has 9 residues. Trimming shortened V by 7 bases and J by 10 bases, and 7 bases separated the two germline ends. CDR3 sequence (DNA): TGTGCCAGCACCCACCCAGCTTTCTTT. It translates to CASTHPAFF.

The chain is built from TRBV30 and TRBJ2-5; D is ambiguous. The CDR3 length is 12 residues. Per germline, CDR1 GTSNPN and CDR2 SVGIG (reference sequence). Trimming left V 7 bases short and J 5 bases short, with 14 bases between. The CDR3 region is CASGRSLETQYF. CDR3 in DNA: TGTGCCTCCGGAAGGTCGCTGGAGACCCAGTACTTC.

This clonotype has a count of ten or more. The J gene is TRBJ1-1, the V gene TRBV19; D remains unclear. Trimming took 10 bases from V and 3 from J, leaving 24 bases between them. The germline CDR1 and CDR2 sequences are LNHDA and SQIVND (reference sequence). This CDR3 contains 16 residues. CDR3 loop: CATRGEATRLDTEAFF. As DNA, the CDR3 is TGTGCCACCCGGGGAGAGGCTACCAGGTTGGACACTGAAGCTTTCTTT.

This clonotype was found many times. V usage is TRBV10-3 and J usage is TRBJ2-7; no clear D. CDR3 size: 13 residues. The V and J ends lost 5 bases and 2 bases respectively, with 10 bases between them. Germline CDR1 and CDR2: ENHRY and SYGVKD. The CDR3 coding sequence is TGTGCCATCAGTCAGACTGTAACCTACGAGCAGTACTTC. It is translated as CAISQTVTYEQYF.

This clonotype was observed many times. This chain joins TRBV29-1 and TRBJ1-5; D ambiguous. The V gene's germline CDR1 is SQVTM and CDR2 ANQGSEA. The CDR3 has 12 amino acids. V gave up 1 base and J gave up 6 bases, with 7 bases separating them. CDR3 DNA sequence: TGCAGCGTTGAAGTCAACGGTCAGCCCCAGCATTTT. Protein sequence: CSVEVNGQPQHF. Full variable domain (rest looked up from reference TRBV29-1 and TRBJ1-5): SAVISQKPSRDICQRGTSLTIQCQVDSQVTMMFWYRQQPGQSLTLIATANQGSEATYESGFVIDKFPISRPNLTFSTLTVSNMSPEDSSIYLCSVEVNGQPQHFGDGTRLSIL.

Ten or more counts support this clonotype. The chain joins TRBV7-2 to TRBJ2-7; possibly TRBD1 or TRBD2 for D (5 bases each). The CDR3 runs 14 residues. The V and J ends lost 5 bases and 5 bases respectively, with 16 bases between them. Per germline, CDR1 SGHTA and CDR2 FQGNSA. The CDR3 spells CASSPGAFSHEQYF. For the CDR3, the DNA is TGTGCCAGCAGCCCCGGGGCGTTTTCCCACGAGCAGTACTTC.

In DNA form, the CDR3 reads TGTGCCAGCAGTTACTCCGGTTTAGCGGGAGGGCATGTGGAGACCCAGTACTTC. Its translation: CASSYSGLAGGHVETQYF. The rearrangement links TRBV6-5 to TRBJ2-5; TRBD2 matches at 11 bases. V was pared by 0 bases and J by 5 bases, with 11 bases of the junction left unmatched. The CDR3 consists of 18 residues. Germline assignment: CDR1 MNHEY and CDR2 SVGAGI.

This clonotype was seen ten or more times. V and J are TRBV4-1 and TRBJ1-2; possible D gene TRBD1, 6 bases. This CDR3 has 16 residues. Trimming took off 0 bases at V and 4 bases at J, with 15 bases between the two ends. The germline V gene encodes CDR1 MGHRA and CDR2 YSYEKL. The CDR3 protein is CASSQEVNRDGYGYTF. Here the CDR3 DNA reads TGCGCCAGCAGCCAAGAAGTGAACAGGGATGGCTATGGCTACACCTTC.

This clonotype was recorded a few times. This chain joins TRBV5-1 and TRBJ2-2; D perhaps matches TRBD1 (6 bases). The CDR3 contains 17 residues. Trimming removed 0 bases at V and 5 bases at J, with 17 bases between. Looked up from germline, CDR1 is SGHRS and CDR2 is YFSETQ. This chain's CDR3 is CASSLGRGTPGTGELFF. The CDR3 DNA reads TGCGCCAGCAGCTTGGGAAGAGGGACACCCGGAACCGGGGAGCTGTTTTTT.

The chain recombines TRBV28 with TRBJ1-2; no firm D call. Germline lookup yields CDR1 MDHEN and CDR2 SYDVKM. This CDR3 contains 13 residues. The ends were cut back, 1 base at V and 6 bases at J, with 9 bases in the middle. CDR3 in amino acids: CASSLLGWNGYTF. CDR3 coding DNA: TGTGCCAGCAGTTTATTGGGTTGGAATGGCTACACCTTC.

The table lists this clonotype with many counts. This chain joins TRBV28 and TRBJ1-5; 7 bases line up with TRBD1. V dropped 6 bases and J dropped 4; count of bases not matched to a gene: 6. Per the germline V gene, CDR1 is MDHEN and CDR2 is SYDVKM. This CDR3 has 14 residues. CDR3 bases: TGTGCCAGCAGCGACCGGGACAGAAATCAGCCCCAGCATTTT. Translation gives CASSDRDRNQPQHF. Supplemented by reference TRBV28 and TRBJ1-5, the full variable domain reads DVKVTQSSRYLVKRTGEKVFLECVQDMDHENMFWYRQDPGLGLRLIYFSYDVKMKEKGDIPEGYSVSREKKERFSLILESASTNQTSMYLCASSDRDRNQPQHFGDGTRLSIL.

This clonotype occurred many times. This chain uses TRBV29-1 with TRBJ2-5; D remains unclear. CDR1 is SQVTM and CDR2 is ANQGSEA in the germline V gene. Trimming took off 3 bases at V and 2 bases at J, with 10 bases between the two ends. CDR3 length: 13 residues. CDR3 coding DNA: TGCAGCGTTGATCCAGAGATTCAAGAGACCCAGTACTTC. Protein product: CSVDPEIQETQYF.

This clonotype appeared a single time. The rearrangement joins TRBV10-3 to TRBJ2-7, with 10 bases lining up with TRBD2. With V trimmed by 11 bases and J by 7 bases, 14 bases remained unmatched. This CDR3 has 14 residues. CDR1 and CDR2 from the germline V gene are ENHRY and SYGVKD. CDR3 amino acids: CAAKLAGNRGEQYF. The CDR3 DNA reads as TGTGCCGCAAAACTAGCGGGGAACCGGGGGGAGCAGTACTTC.

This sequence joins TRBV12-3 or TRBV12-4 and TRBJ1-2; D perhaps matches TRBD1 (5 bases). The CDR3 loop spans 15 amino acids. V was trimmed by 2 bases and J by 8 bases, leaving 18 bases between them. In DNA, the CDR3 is TGTGCCAGCAGTTTATCTGCAGGGATTAACTCGGGCTACACCTTC. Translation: CASSLSAGINSGYTF.

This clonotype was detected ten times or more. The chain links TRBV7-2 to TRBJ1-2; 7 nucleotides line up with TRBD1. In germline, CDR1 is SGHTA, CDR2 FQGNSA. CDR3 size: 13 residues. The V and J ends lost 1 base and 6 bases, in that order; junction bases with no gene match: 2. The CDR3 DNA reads TGTGCCAGCAGCTTAGAGGGGGCCGATGGCTACACCTTC. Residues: CASSLEGADGYTF.

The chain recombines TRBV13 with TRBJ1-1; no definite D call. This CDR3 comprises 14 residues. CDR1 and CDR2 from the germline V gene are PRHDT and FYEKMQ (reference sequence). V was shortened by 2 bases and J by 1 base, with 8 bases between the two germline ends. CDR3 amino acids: CASSLSTENTEAFF. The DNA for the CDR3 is TGTGCCAGCAGCTTATCGACGGAGAACACTGAAGCTTTCTTT.

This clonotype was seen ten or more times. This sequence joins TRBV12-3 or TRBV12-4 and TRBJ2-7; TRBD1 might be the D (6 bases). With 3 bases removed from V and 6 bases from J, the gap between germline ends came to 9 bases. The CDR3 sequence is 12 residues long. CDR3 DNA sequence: TGTGCCAGCAGTTTCGGACAGAGCGAGCAGTACTTC. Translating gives CASSFGQSEQYF.

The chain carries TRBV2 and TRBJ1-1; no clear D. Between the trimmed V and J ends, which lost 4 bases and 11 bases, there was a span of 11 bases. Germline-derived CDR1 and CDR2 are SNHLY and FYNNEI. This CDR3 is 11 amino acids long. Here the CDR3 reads CASSGSSWAFF. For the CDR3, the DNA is TGTGCCAGCAGTGGATCATCTTGGGCTTTCTTT.

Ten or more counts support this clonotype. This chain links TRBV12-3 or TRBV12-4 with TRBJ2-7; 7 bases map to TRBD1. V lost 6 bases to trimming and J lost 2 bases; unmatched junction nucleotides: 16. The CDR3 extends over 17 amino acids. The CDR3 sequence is CASSPVTPGTDTYEQYF. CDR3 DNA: TGTGCCAGCAGCCCAGTAACCCCCGGGACAGATACCTACGAGCAGTACTTC.

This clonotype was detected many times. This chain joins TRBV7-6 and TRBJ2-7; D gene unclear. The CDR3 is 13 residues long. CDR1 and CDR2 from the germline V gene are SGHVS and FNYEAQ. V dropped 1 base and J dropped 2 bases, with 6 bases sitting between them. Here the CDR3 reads CASSLGKTYEQYF. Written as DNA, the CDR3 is TGTGCCAGCAGCTTAGGGAAGACCTACGAGCAGTACTTC.

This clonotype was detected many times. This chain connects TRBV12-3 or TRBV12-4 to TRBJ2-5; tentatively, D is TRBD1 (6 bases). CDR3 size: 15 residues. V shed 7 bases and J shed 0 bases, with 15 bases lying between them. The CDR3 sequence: CASTEGTSHQETQYF. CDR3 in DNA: TGTGCCAGCACCGAAGGGACATCCCACCAAGAGACCCAGTACTTC.